Presented here are 20 T cell receptor beta chains from one specimen sequenced in a study of T cells in Graves' hyperthyroidism and ophthalmopathy (dated by TCRdb to between 2017 and 2020). The library was made by multiplex PCR. For sequencing, an Illumina HiSeq 2000 was employed. Amplification of TCR beta CDR3 regions was carried out from RNA transcripts. A first-round RT-PCR of the TCR CDR3 used the HTBI primer set with the Qiagen OneStep RT-PCR kit. TCRdb reworked the public reads: Q25 trimming with fastp, MiXCR clone assembly, productive beta chains retained. Every CDR3 protein is listed once, alongside the most common genes and DNA of its rows. Across this sample there are roughly 650,000 distinct CDR3 sequences, with around 15% seen only once. Around 3.3% of the sample lies in the top ten. Sequenced: blood. Every receptor here comes from a woman aged 40 to 55 with Graves' ophthalmopathy.

This clonotype has at least ten counts. Written as DNA, the CDR3 is TGTGCCAGCAGCTTGCTGCAACCGGGACAGGGTGCCTACGAGCAGTACTTC. Translating gives CASSLLQPGQGAYEQYF. The chain is built from TRBV7-8 and TRBJ2-7; 9 bases map to TRBD1. After removal of 3 bases from V and 2 bases from J, the junction contained 11 bases not matched to a gene. The CDR3 is 17 amino acids. Germline CDR1 and CDR2: SGHVS and FQNEAQ. Full variable domain (missing parts from reference TRBV7-8 and TRBJ2-7): GAGVSQSPRYKVAKRGQDVALRCDPISGHVSLFWYQQALGQGPEFLTYFQNEAQLDKSGLPSDRFFAERPEGSVSTLKIQRTQQEDSAVYLCASSLLQPGQGAYEQYFGPGTRLTVT.

The V gene is TRBV29-1, the J gene TRBJ2-1, with 10 bases identical to TRBD2. Germline CDR1 is SQVTM and CDR2 is ANQGSEA. CDR3 length equals 13 residues. The V segment lost 4 bases and the J segment 3 bases; nucleotides outside the gene matches: 0. In DNA form, the CDR3 reads TGCAGCGTTGCTAGCGGGAGCTACAATGAGCAGTTCTTC. It is translated as CSVASGSYNEQFF.

The chain carries TRBV15 and TRBJ2-6, with 8 bases identical to TRBD2. The CDR3 length is 16 residues. Looked up from germline, CDR1 is LNHNV and CDR2 is YYDKDF (reference sequence). The ends lost 5 bases at V and 0 bases at J; junction bases unmatched: 3. CDR3 sequence: CATSRGGVSGANVLTF. In nucleotides, the CDR3 is TGTGCCACCAGCCGGGGGGGGGTCTCTGGGGCCAACGTCCTGACTTTC.

In the case of this clonotype: Since a much larger clone is just one base distant, this may be a read error. This chain joins TRBV20-1 and TRBJ1-1; 7 bases are a match to TRBD1. Germline assignment: CDR1 DFQATT and CDR2 SNEGSKA (reference sequence). This CDR3 has 12 residues. J gave up 12 bases and V 6 bases, and 13 bases lay outside the gene matches. DNA for the CDR3: TGCAGTGCCCTCCCAGGGGGGAGGCGCACTTTCTTT. Its protein product is CSALPGGRRTFF.

This clonotype has ten or more counts. The chain employs TRBV13 and TRBJ1-1; no clear D gene. The CDR3 extends over 13 amino acids. V lost 6 bases to trimming and J lost 8 bases, with 16 bases between them. Germline V gives CDR1 PRHDT, CDR2 FYEKMQ (reference sequence). The CDR3 reads CASRTSVAPEAFF. CDR3 nucleotide sequence: TGTGCCAGCAGGACCAGTGTGGCCCCCGAAGCTTTCTTT.

The V and J genes are TRBV29-1 and TRBJ2-3; 9 nucleotides match TRBD1. CDR1 is SQVTM, CDR2 ANQGSEA, per germline. This CDR3 is built from 15 residues. V was pared by 7 bases and J by 1 base, with 9 bases of the junction left unmatched. CDR3 bases: TGCAGCGAGGGGACAGGGAGGGAAGGCACAGATACGCAGTATTTT. Translating it yields CSEGTGREGTDTQYF.

The sample holds a few counts of this clonotype. The chain has TRBV5-5 and TRBJ2-3; TRBD1 agrees at 11 bases. There are 15 residues in the CDR3. The germline gives CDR1 SGHKS, CDR2 YYEKEE (reference sequence). With V trimmed by 4 bases and J by 5 bases, 6 bases remained unmatched. CDR3 in amino acids: CASSRGQGALDTQYF. The CDR3 bases are TGTGCCAGCAGCCGCGGACAGGGGGCGTTAGATACGCAGTATTTT.

This clonotype has only a few counts. V and J are TRBV18 and TRBJ1-5; the D is unclear. Germline V gene data show CDR1 as KGHSH and CDR2 as LQKENI. Trimming stripped 2 bases from V and 5 bases from J, with 13 bases between. The CDR3 totals 15 residues. CDR3 sequence (DNA): TGTGCCAGCTCACCAGGGGTTTCAAGGGATCAGCCCCAGCATTTT. Its protein is CASSPGVSRDQPQHF.

In this sample, this clonotype turned up many times. V is TRBV5-1 and J is TRBJ1-2; 8 bases are a match to TRBD1. Per the germline V gene, CDR1 is SGHRS and CDR2 is YFSETQ. The CDR3 consists of 17 residues. The V gene end was trimmed by 3 bases and the J gene end by 6 bases; junction bases not matched to a gene: 16. The CDR3 region is CASSSRPGQDPINGYTF. CDR3 nucleotide sequence: TGCGCCAGCAGCTCCCGACCGGGACAGGATCCTATTAATGGCTACACCTTC.

This clonotype came up a few times. The chain is built from TRBV10-2 and TRBJ1-5, with D possibly being TRBD1 (5 bases). This CDR3 is built from 12 residues. Germline V gene data show CDR1 as WSHSY and CDR2 as SAAADI. V shed 3 bases and J shed 7 bases, with 7 bases lying between them. CDR3 DNA sequence: TGCGCCAGCAGTGACAGGGTCCAGCCCCAGCATTTT. This gives the protein CASSDRVQPQHF.

There are a few counts of this clonotype. The chain links TRBV4-1 to TRBJ2-1; a weak D match, TRBD2 (6 bases). This CDR3 is built from 14 residues. V was pared by 0 bases and J by 5 bases, with 8 bases between. Germline V gene sequence: CDR1 MGHRA, CDR2 YSYEKL. CDR3 sequence: CASSQDGGNNEQFF. CDR3 nucleotides: TGCGCCAGCAGCCAAGATGGAGGGAACAATGAGCAGTTCTTC.

This clonotype has just a few counts. The rearrangement links TRBV7-2 to TRBJ1-5, with D maybe TRBD1 (6 bases). The CDR3 spans 15 residues. Germline V gene data show CDR1 as SGHTA and CDR2 as FQGNSA. Trimming took off 2 bases at V and 3 bases at J, with 11 bases between the two ends. CDR3 DNA: TGTGCCAGCAGCTTATTTCAGGGGTTCAATCAGCCCCAGCATTTT. Protein: CASSLFQGFNQPQHF.

This sequence joins TRBV28 and TRBJ2-7; 8 positions match TRBD1. J gave up 6 bases and V 7 bases, and 11 bases lay outside the gene matches. CDR1 is MDHEN, CDR2 SYDVKM, per germline. This CDR3 is built from 14 residues. This chain's CDR3 is CASKEQGVSREQYF. The CDR3 DNA sequence: TGTGCCAGCAAGGAACAGGGGGTATCTCGCGAGCAGTACTTC.

The chain couples TRBV27 to TRBJ1-2, with 7 bases aligning to TRBD1. The trim removed 2 bases at V and 1 base at J, leaving 4 bases unmatched. This CDR3 is built from 15 residues. Germline CDR1 MNHEY, CDR2 SMNVEV (reference sequence). The DNA for the CDR3 is TGTGCCAGCAGTTTAAGGGGGCCGGTTAACTATGGCTACACCTTC. Protein sequence: CASSLRGPVNYGYTF.

This clonotype was seen many times. The chain joins TRBV2 to TRBJ2-1; D is perhaps TRBD2 (7 bases). Germline-derived CDR1 and CDR2 are SNHLY and FYNNEI. The CDR3 loop spans 14 amino acids. Deletions cut 9 bases from V and 3 bases from J, with 15 bases between. This chain's CDR3 is CARNREGIYNEQFF. The CDR3 nucleotides are TGTGCCAGAAACAGGGAGGGGATCTACAATGAGCAGTTCTTC.

V and J are TRBV30 and TRBJ2-3, with 8 nucleotides matching TRBD1. CDR1 and CDR2 from the germline V gene are GTSNPN and SVGIG (reference sequence). CDR3 length: 16 residues. Unmatched junction bases numbered 10, after V lost 4 bases and J lost 1 base. CDR3 coding DNA: TGTGCCTGGACAATTCCAGGGGGCGGGGGCACAGATACGCAGTATTTT. It encodes CAWTIPGGGGTDTQYF.

The V gene is TRBV6-1, the J gene TRBJ1-5; D is undetermined. Trimming took 2 bases from V and 0 from J, leaving 11 bases between them. There are 16 residues in the CDR3. Germline CDR1 reads MNHNS; CDR2 reads SASEGT. DNA of the CDR3: TGTGCCAGCAGTGAACCGGGAGGGATTAGCAATCAGCCCCAGCATTTT. Its protein is CASSEPGGISNQPQHF.

This clonotype was counted many times. The chain carries TRBV2 and TRBJ1-3; D might be TRBD1 (5 bases). Looked up from germline, CDR1 is SNHLY and CDR2 is FYNNEI. Trimming removed 2 bases from V and 4 bases from J, with 9 bases in between. This CDR3 is built from 14 residues. CDR3 protein: CASSEWDVGNTIYF. The CDR3 DNA follows: TGTGCCAGCAGTGAATGGGACGTAGGAAACACCATATATTTT.

This clonotype was detected a few times. The rearrangement links TRBV20-1 to TRBJ2-7; TRBD2 matches 14 bases. V gave up 3 bases and J gave up 2 bases; unmatched junction bases: 3. The CDR3 totals 15 residues. Germline lookup yields CDR1 DFQATT and CDR2 SNEGSKA (reference sequence). CDR3 in amino acids: CSARRLAGGPYEQYF. CDR3 DNA: TGCAGTGCTAGGAGACTAGCGGGAGGGCCCTACGAGCAGTACTTC.

This clonotype was recorded at least ten times. The chain couples TRBV6-1 to TRBJ1-1; D not resolved. This CDR3 contains 13 residues. Between the trimmed V and J ends, which lost 8 bases and 0 bases, there was a span of 10 bases. Germline lookup yields CDR1 MNHNS and CDR2 SASEGT. The CDR3 sequence is CASRGSLNTEAFF. The CDR3 bases are TGTGCCAGCCGAGGTTCGTTGAACACTGAAGCTTTCTTT.